This T cell receptor beta chain was retrieved from a study of cytomegalovirus exposure and HLA in healthy donors. For the study at large: Approximately 85 million unique TCRs from HLA-typed donors were held in an early data release.

PCR employed 60 Vbeta and 13 Jbeta primers. TCRdb's table, derived via immunoSEQ multiplex PCR, lists solely in-frame clones and lacks some. This sample carries roughly 150,000 clones, approximately 80% of them seen once, and the ten largest clones take about 1.9%. This receptor was taken from a young woman in good health and CMV-seronegative. The specimen was PBMCs.

CDR3 in amino acids: CATSGGAGGSDTQYF. The CDR3, as DNA: TGTGCCACCTCGGGGGGAGCGGGAGGGTCGGATACGCAGTATTTT. The chain recombines TRBV19 with TRBJ2-3, with 10 bases matching TRBD2. J lost 6 bases, V lost 10 bases, and 13 bases had no gene match. CDR1 LNHDA and CDR2 SQIVND come from the germline V gene (reference sequence). The CDR3 sequence is 15 residues long.